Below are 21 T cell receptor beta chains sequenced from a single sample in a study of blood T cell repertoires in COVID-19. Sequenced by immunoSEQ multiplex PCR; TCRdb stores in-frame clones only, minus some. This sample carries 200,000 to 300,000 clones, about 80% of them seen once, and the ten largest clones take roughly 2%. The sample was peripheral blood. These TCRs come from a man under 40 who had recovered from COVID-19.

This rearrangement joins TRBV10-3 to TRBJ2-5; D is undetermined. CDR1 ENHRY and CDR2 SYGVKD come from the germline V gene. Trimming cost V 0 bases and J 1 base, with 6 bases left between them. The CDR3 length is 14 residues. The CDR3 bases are TGTGCCATCAGTGAGTCCCACGGCCAAGAGACCCAGTACTTC. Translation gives CAISESHGQETQYF.

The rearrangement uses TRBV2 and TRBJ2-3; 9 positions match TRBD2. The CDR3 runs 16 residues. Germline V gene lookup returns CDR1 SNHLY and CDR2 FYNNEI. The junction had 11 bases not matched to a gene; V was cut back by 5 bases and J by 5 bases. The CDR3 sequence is CASSMFARGGEDTQYF. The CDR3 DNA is TGTGCCAGCAGTATGTTTGCGCGGGGGGGCGAAGATACGCAGTATTTT.

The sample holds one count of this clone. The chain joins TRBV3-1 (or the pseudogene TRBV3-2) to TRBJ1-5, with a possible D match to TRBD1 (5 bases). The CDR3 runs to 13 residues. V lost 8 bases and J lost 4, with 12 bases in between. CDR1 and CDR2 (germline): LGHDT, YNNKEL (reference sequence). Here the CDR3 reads CASSRGSNQPQHF. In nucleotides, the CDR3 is TGTGCCAGCTCCCGGGGGTCGAATCAGCCCCAGCATTTT.

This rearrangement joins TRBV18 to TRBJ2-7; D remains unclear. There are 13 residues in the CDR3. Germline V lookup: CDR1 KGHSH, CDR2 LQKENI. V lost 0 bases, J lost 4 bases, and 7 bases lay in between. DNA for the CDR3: TGTGCCAGCTCACCACCGAACAGATACGAGCAGTACGTC. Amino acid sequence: CASSPPNRYEQYV.

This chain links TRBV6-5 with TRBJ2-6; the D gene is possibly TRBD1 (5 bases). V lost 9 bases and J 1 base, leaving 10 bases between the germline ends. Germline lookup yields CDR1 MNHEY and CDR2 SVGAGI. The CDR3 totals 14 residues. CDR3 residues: CASAPGSGANVLTF. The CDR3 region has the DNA TGTGCCAGTGCCCCAGGGTCTGGGGCCAACGTCCTGACTTTC.

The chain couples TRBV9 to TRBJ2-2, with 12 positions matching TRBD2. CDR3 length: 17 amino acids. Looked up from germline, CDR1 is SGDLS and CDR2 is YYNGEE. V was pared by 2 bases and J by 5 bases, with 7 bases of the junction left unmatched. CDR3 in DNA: TGTGCCAGCAGCGTCGGACTAGCGGGGCATAAAACCGGGGAGCTGTTTTTT. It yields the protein CASSVGLAGHKTGELFF.

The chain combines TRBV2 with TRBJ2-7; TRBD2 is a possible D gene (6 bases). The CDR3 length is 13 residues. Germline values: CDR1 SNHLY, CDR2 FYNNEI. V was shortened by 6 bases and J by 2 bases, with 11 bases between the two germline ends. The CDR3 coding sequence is TGTGCCAGCAGGAGGGACTCTACCTACGAGCAGTACGTC. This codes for CASRRDSTYEQYV.

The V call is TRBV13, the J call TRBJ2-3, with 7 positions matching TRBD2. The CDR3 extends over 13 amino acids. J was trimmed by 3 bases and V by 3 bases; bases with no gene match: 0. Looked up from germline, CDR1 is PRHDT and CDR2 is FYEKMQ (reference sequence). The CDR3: CASSFGGTDTQYF. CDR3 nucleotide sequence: TGTGCCAGCAGCTTCGGGGGGACAGATACGCAGTATTTT.

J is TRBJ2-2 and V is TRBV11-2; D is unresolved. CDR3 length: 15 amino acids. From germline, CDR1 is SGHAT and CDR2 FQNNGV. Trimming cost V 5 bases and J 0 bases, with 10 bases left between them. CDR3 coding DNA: TGTGCCAGCAGCCAGAGGTGGACGAACACCGGGGAGCTGTTTTTT. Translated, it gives CASSQRWTNTGELFF.

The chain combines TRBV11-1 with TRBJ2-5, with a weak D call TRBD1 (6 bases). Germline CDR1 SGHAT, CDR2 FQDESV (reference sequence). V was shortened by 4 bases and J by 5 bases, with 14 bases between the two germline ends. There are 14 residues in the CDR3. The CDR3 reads CASSSRTDRETQYF. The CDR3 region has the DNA TGTGCCAGCAGCTCTAGGACAGATCGTGAGACCCAGTACTTC. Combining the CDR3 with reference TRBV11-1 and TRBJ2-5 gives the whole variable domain EAEVAQSPRYKITEKSQAVAFWCDPISGHATLYWYRQILGQGPELLVQFQDESVVDDSQLPKDRFSAERLKGVDSTLKIQPAELGDSAMYLCASSSRTDRETQYFGPGTRLLVL.

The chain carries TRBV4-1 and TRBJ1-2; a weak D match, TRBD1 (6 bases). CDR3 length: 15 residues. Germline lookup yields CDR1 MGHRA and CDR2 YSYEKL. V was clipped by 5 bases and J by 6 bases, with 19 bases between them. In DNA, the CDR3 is TGCGCCAGCAGCGCTTACTCGGGACATTTAAATGGCTACACCTTC. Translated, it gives CASSAYSGHLNGYTF.

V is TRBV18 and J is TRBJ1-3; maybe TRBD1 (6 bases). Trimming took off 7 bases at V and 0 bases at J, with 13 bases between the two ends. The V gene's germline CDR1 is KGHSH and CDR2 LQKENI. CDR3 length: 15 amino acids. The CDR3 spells CASLPTGGSGNTIYF. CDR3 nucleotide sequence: TGTGCCAGCTTACCGACAGGTGGCTCTGGAAACACCATATATTTT.

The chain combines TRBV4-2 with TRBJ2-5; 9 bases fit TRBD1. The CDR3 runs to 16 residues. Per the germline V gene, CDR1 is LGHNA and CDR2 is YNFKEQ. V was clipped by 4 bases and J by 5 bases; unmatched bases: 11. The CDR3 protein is CASSLMTGGLGETQYF. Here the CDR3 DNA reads TGTGCCAGCAGCCTAATGACAGGGGGATTAGGTGAGACCCAGTACTTC.

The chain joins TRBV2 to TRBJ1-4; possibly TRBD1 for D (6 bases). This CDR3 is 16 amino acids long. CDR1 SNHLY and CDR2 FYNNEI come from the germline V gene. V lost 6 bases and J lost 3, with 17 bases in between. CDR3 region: CASSPRQDVANEKLFF. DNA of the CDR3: TGTGCCAGCAGCCCAAGACAGGACGTAGCTAATGAAAAACTGTTTTTT.

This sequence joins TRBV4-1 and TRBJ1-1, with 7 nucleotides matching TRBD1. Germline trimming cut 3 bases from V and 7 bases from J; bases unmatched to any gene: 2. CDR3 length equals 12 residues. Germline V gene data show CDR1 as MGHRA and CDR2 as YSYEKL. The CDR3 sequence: CASSHRDSEAFF. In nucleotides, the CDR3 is TGCGCCAGCAGCCACCGGGACAGTGAAGCTTTCTTT.

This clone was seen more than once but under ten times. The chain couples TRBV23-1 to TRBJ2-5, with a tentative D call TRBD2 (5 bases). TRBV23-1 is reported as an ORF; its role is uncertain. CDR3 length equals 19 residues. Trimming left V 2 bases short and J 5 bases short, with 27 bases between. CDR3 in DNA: TGCGCCAGCAGTCAAAAGCTCTGGCAGAAGGCGGGTTTTGGGGAGACCCAGTACTTC. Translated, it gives CASSQKLWQKAGFGETQYF.

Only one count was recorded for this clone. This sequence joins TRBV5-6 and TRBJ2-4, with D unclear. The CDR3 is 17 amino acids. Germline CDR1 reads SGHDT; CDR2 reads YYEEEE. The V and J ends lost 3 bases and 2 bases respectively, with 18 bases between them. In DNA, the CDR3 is TGTGCCAGCAGCTCGGTCCAGGTAGAAGATTCCAAAAACATTCAGTACTTC. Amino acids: CASSSVQVEDSKNIQYF.

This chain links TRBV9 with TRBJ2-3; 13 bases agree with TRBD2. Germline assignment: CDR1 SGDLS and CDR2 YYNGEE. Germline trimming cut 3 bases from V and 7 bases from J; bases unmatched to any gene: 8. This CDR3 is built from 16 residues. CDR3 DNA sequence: TGTGCCAGCAGCGGCGGACTAGCGGGGGCCGCCCATACGCAGTATTTT. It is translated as CASSGGLAGAAHTQYF.

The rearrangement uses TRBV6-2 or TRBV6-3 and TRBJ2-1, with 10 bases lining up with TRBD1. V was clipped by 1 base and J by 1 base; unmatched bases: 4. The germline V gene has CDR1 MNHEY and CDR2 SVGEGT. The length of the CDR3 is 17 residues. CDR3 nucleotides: TGTGCCAGCAGTTACTGGGGGGACAGGGGTTCCTACAATGAGCAGTTCTTC. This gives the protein CASSYWGDRGSYNEQFF.

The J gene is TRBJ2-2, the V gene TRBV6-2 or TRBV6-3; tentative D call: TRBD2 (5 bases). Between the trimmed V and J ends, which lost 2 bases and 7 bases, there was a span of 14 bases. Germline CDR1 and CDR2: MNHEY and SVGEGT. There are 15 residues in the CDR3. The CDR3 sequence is CASSYLRAGDGELFF. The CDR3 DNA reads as TGTGCCAGCAGTTACCTCCGGGCGGGCGACGGGGAGCTGTTTTTT.

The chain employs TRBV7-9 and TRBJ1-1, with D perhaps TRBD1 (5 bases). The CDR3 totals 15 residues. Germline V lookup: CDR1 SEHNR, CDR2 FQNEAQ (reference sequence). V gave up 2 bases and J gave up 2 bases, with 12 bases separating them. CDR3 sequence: CASSLPRQRNTEAFF. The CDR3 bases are TGTGCCAGCAGCTTACCTAGACAGAGAAACACTGAAGCTTTCTTT. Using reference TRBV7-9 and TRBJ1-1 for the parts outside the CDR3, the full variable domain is DTGVSQNPRHKITKRGQNVTFRCDPISEHNRLYWYRQTLGQGPEFLTYFQNEAQLEKSRLLSDRFSAERPKGSFSTLEIQRTEQGDSAMYLCASSLPRQRNTEAFFGQGTRLTVV.